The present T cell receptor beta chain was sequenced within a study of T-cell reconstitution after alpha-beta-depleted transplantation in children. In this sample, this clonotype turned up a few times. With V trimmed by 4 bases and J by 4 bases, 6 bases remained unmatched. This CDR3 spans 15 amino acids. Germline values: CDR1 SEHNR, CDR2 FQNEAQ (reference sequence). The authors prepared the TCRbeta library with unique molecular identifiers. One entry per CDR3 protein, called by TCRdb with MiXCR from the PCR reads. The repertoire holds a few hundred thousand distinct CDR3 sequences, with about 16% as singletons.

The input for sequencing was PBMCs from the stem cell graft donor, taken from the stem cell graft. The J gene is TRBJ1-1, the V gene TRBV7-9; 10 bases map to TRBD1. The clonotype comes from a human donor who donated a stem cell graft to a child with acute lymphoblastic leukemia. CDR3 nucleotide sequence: TGTGCCAGCAGCTATCTCGACAGGGGGCTCACTGAAGCTTTCTTT. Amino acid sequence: CASSYLDRGLTEAFF.